These T cell receptor beta chains were read from a single sample in a study of shared clonotypes between healthy human individuals. Sequencing was performed with immunoSEQ multiplex PCR; in TCRdb, only in-frame clones are kept and a portion is missing. The repertoire includes approximately 600,000 clones, 95% of them detected once, and 0.095% to 0.14% sits in the top ten. What was sequenced was naive CD8+ T cells sorted from blood. Receptors were obtained from a woman aged 30 to 39 in good health. CDR3s include the opening cysteine and the closing phenylalanine or tryptophan. D genes are given only for firm matches. Clone size appears in some rows only: once, few, many, or a class for an expanded clone.

d_call	clone_size	v_call	j_call	cdr3_nt	cdr3_aa
.	.	TRBV5-1	TRBJ2-3	TGCGCCAGCAGCTTGCGGGGGCCCACAGATACGCAGTATTTT	CASSLRGPTDTQYF
TRBD1	.	TRBV4-1	TRBJ2-3	TGCGCCAGCAGCCAAGACGGTTCGCAGGGGGCCTACTCAGATACGCAGTATTTT	CASSQDGSQGAYSDTQYF
TRBD1	once	TRBV27	TRBJ2-7	TGTGCCAGTGGGACAGGGTATCTCTACGAGCAGTACTTC	CASGTGYLYEQYF
.	.	TRBV11-2	TRBJ2-1	TGTGCCAGCAGCTTAGATCACGGGACCTTACTTCCCCAGTTCTTC	CASSLDHGTLLPQFF
.	.	TRBV27	TRBJ2-7	TGTGCCAGCGCTCACGGGGGCTCATACGAGCAGTACTTC	CASAHGGSYEQYF
TRBD2	.	TRBV14	TRBJ2-2	TGTGCCAGCAGCCAAGATAGAACTAGCGGGAACACCGGGGAGCTGTTTTTT	CASSQDRTSGNTGELFF
.	.	TRBV9	TRBJ2-1	TGTGCCAGCACTCGGTCTAGGGTCGATGAGCAGTTCTTC	CASTRSRVDEQFF
.	.	TRBV11-3	TRBJ2-1	TGTGCCAGCAGCTCCCCGGACTTCCCTCTGAATGAGCAGTTCTTC	CASSSPDFPLNEQFF
TRBD2	.	TRBV7-8	TRBJ2-7	TGTGCCAGCAGCTTGGCGGGGGGACTAACCCCCTACGAGCAGTACTTC	CASSLAGGLTPYEQYF
.	once	TRBV20-1	TRBJ2-1	TGCAGTGCGGTGGACTACAATGAGCAGTTCTTC	CSAVDYNEQFF
.	.	TRBV21-1	TRBJ1-2	TGTGCCAGCAGCAAAGCGCTGGGGACCTATGGCTACACCTTC	CASSKALGTYGYTF
TRBD2	.	TRBV30	TRBJ2-1	TGTGCCTGGAGGGGGACTAGCGGGAAGTCGTCGGTATGGTCCTACAATGAGCAGTTCTTC	CAWRGTSGKSSVWSYNEQFF
TRBD2	.	TRBV5-4	TRBJ2-5	TGTGCCAGCAGCGCACCTTTAGCGGGAGAGGAAGAGACCCAGTACTTC	CASSAPLAGEEETQYF
.	.	TRBV7-9	TRBJ2-4	TGTGCCAGCAGCTTATTACTTGAAAACATTCAGTACTTC	CASSLLLENIQYF
TRBD1	.	TRBV6-5	TRBJ1-2	TGTGCCAGCAGTTACATACAGGGGGGGATTCGCTACACCTTC	CASSYIQGGIRYTF
TRBD2	.	TRBV9	TRBJ2-7	TGTGCCAGCAGCGTATCTTCCGGGACTAGCAACGAGCAGTACTTC	CASSVSSGTSNEQYF
TRBD1	.	TRBV27	TRBJ2-7	TGTGCCAGCAGTCCAGCCGGGACAGCCTACGAGCAGTACTTC	CASSPAGTAYEQYF